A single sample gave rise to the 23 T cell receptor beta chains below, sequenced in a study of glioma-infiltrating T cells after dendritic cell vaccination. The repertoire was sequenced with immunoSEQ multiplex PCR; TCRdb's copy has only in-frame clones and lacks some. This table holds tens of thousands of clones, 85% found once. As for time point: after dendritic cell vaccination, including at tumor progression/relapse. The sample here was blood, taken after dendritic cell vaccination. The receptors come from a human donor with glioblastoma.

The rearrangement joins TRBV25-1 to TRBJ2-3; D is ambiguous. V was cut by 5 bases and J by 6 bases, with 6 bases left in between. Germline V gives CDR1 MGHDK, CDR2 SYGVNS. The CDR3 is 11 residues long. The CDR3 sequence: CASSRADTQYF. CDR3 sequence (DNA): TGTGCCAGCAGTAGAGCCGATACGCAGTATTTT.

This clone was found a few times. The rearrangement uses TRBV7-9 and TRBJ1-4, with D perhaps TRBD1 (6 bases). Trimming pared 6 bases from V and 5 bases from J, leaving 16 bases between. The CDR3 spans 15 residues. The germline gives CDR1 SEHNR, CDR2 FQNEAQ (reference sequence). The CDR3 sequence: CASRRAGQRNEKLFF. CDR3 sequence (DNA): TGTGCCAGCAGACGTGCCGGACAGCGGAATGAAAAACTGTTTTTT.

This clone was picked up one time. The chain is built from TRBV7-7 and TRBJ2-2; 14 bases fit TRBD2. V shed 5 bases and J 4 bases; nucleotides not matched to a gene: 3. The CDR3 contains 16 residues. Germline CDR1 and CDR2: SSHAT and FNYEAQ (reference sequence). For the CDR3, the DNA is TGTGCCAGCAGCATTGGACTAGCGGGAGGCACCGGGGAGCTGTTTTTT. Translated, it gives CASSIGLAGGTGELFF.

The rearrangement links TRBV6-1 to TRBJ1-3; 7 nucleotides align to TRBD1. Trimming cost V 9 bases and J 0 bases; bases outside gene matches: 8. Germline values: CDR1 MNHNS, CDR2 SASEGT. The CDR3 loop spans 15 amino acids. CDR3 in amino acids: CASREGTVSGNTIYF. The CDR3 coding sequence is TGTGCCAGTCGGGAGGGGACAGTCTCTGGAAACACCATATATTTT.

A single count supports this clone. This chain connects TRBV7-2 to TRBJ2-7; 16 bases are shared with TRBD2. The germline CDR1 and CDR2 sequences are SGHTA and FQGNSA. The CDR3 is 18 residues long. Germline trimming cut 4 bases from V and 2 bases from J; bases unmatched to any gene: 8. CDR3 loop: CASSSPGTSGRAPYEQYF. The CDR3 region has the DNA TGTGCCAGCAGCTCCCCCGGGACTAGCGGGAGGGCCCCCTACGAGCAGTACTTC.

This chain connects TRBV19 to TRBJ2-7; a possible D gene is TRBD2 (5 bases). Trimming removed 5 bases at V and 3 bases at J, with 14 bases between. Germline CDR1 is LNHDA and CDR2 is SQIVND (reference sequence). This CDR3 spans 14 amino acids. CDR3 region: CASSPRTGIYEQYF. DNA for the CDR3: TGTGCCAGTAGTCCTCGGACTGGTATCTACGAGCAGTACTTC.

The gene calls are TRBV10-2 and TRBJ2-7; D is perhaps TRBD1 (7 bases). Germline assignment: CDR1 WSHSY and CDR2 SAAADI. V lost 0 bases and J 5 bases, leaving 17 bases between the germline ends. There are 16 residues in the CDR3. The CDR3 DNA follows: TGCGCCAGCAGTGAGTCGGACAGGCTATCTAGCGACGAGCAGTACTTC. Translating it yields CASSESDRLSSDEQYF.

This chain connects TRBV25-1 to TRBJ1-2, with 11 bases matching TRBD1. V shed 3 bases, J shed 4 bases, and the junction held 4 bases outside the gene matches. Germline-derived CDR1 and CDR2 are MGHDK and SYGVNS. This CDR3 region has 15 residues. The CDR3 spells CASSDPGQGVYGYTF. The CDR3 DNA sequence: TGTGCCAGCAGTGACCCGGGACAGGGGGTCTATGGCTACACCTTC.

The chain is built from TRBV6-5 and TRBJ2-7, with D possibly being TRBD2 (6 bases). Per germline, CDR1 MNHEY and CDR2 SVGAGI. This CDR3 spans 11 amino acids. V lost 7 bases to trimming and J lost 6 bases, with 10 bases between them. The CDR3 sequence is CASTLGGEQYF. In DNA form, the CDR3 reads TGTGCCAGCACCCTCGGGGGCGAGCAGTACTTC.

CDR3 DNA: TGTGCCAGCTCGCGAAATCCCGGGGGAGGGCAGCCCCAGCATTTT. Translated: CASSRNPGGGQPQHF. V gene TRBV18 combines with J gene TRBJ1-5; possible D gene TRBD1, 5 bases. Per germline, CDR1 KGHSH and CDR2 LQKENI. This CDR3 has 15 residues. Trimming stripped 6 bases from V and 7 bases from J, with 19 bases between.

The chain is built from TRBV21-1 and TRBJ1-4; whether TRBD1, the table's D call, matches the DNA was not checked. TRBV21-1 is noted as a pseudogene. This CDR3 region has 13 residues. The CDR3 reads CASRGVFPGELFF. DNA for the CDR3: TGTGCCAGCAGAGGGGTTTTCCCCGGAGAACTGTTTTTT.

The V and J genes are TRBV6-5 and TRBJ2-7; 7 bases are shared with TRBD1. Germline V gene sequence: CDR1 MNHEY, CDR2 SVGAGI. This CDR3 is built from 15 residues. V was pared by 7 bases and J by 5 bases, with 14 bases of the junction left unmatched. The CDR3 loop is CASTQGRGRPHEQYF. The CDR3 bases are TGTGCCAGCACCCAAGGTAGGGGGCGCCCCCACGAGCAGTACTTC.

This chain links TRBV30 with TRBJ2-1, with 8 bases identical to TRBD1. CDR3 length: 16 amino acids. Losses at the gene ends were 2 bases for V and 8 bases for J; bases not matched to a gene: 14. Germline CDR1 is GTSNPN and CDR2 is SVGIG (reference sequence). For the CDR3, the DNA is TGTGCCTGGAGTACTCCCCGACAGGGGATAATAGATGAGCAGTTCTTC. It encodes CAWSTPRQGIIDEQFF. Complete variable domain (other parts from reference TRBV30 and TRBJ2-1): SQTIHQWPATLVQPVGSPLSLECTVEGTSNPNLYWYRQAAGRGLQLLFYSVGIGQISSEVPQNLSASRPQDRQFILSSKKLLLSDSGFYLCAWSTPRQGIIDEQFFGPGTRLTVL.

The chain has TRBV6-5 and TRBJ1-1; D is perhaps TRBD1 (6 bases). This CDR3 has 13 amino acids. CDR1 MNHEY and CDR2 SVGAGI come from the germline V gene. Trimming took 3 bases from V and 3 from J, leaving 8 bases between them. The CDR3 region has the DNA TGTGCCAGCAGTTATCGGACAGACACTGAAGCTTTCTTT. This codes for CASSYRTDTEAFF.

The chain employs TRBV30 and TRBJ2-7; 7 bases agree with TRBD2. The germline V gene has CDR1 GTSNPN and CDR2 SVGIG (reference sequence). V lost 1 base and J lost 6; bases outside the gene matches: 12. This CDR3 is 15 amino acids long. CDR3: CAWSDVSGLAAEQYF. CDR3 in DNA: TGTGCCTGGAGTGATGTTTCGGGTCTAGCGGCCGAGCAGTACTTC.

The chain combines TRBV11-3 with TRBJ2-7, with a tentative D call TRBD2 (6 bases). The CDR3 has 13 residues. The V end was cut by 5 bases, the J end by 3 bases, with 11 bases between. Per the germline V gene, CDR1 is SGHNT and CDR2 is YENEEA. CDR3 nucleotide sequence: TGTGCCAGCAGCGCGGGACGGGACTACGAGCAGTACTTC. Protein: CASSAGRDYEQYF.

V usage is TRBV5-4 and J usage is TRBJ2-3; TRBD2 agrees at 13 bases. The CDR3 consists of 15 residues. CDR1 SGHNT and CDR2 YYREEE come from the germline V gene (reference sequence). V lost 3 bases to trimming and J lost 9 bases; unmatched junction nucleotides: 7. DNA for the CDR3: TGTGCCAGCAGCTCGGGACTAGCGGGGCTAACAACGCAGTATTTT. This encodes CASSSGLAGLTTQYF.

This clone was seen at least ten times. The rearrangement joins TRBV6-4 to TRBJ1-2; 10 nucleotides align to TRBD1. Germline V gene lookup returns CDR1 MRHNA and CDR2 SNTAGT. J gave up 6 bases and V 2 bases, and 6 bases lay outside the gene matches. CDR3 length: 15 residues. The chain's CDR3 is CASSDTGQGVNGYTF. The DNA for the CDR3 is TGTGCCAGCAGTGACACTGGACAGGGGGTGAATGGCTACACCTTC.

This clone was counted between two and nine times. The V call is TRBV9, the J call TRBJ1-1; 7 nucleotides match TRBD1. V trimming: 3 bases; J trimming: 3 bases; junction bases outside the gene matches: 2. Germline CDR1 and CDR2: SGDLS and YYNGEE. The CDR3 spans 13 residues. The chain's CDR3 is CASSAGQDTEAFF. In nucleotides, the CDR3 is TGTGCCAGCAGCGCCGGACAGGACACTGAAGCTTTCTTT. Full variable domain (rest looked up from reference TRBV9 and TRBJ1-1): DSGVTQTPKHLITATGQRVTLRCSPRSGDLSVYWYQQSLDQGLQFLIQYYNGEERAKGNILERFSAQQFPDLHSELNLSSLELGDSALYFCASSAGQDTEAFFGQGTRLTVV.

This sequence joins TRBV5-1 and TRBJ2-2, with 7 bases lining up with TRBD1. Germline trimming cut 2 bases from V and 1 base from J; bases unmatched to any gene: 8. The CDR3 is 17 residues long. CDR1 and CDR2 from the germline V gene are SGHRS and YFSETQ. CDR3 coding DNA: TGCGCCAGCAGCTTTGGTTCTAGACAGGGGAACACCGGGGAGCTGTTTTTT. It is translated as CASSFGSRQGNTGELFF.

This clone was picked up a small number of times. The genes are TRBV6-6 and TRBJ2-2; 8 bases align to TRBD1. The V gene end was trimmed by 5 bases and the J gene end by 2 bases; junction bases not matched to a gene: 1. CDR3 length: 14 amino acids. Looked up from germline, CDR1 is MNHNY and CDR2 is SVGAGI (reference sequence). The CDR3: CASSDRGNTGELFF. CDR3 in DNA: TGTGCCAGCAGTGACAGGGGTAACACCGGGGAGCTGTTTTTT.

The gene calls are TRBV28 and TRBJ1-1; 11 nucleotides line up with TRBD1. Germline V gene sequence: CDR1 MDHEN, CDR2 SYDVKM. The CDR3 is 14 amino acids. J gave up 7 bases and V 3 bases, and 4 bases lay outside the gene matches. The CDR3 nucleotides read TGTGCCAGCAGTTTTCGCGGGACAGGGGGTGAAGCTTTCTTT. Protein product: CASSFRGTGGEAFF.

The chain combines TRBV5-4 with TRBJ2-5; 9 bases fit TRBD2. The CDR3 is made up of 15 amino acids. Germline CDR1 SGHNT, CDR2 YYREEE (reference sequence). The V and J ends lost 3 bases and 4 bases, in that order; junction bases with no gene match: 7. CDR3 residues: CASSYPGRGGETQYF. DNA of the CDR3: TGTGCCAGCAGCTACCCCGGGCGGGGGGGAGAGACCCAGTACTTC.